This entry lists 5 T cell receptor beta chains sequenced from one sample in a study of blood T cell repertoires in COVID-19. Only in-frame clones appear in the TCRdb table, and some are missing; sequencing was by immunoSEQ multiplex PCR. The sample includes roughly 330,000 clones, 87% of them seen just once. The sample comprised PBMCs or T cells enriched from blood (not recorded which). These receptors were taken from a woman in her thirties who had recovered from COVID-19.

The chain uses TRBV11-2 and TRBJ1-2; the D is unclear. The CDR3 is made up of 14 amino acids. Germline-derived CDR1 and CDR2 are SGHAT and FQNNGV. The V and J ends lost 3 bases and 8 bases respectively, with 16 bases between them. In DNA form, the CDR3 reads TGTGCCAGCAGCTTGGAGCCGACCCCCTGGGGCTACACCTTC. Translating it yields CASSLEPTPWGYTF.

The chain is built from TRBV5-4 and TRBJ1-3; 7 bases map to TRBD1. The CDR3 loop spans 15 amino acids. Germline V gene data show CDR1 as SGHNT and CDR2 as YYREEE (reference sequence). V lost 4 bases and J lost 0; bases outside the gene matches: 4. The CDR3, as DNA: TGTGCCAGCAGCCCGGGACAGCCCTCTGGAAACACCATATATTTT. This gives the protein CASSPGQPSGNTIYF. The full variable domain, in which reference TRBV5-4 and TRBJ1-3 provide the parts outside the CDR3, is ETGVTQSPTHLIKTRGQQVTLRCSSQSGHNTVSWYQQALGQGPQFIFQYYREEENGRGNFPPRFSGLQFPNYSSELNVNALELDDSALYLCASSPGQPSGNTIYFGEGSWLTVV.

The chain uses TRBV15 and TRBJ2-1, with 7 bases matching TRBD2. V dropped 3 bases and J dropped 9; count of bases not matched to a gene: 8. There are 14 residues in the CDR3. CDR1 is LNHNV, CDR2 YYDKDF, per germline (reference sequence). The CDR3 region is CATSSRNLAVEQFF. DNA for the CDR3: TGTGCCACCAGCAGTAGAAACCTAGCGGTTGAGCAGTTCTTC.

Here the CDR3 reads CASSFTGNWGNNEQFF. Written as DNA, the CDR3 is TGTGCCAGCAGCTTTACAGGGAACTGGGGAAACAATGAGCAGTTCTTC. V usage is TRBV7-9 and J usage is TRBJ2-1, with D possibly being TRBD1 (6 bases). Germline V gene lookup returns CDR1 SEHNR and CDR2 FQNEAQ (reference sequence). There are 16 residues in the CDR3. The V end was cut by 3 bases, the J end by 5 bases, with 17 bases between.

The chain uses TRBV5-1 and TRBJ1-1, with 8 bases that match TRBD1. The V and J ends lost 0 bases and 4 bases, in that order; junction bases with no gene match: 8. Per the germline V gene, CDR1 is SGHRS and CDR2 is YFSETQ. This CDR3 has 16 residues. The CDR3 DNA follows: TGCGCCAGCAGCTTGGACTCCGGGACAGGAGTCACTGAAGCTTTCTTT. Translating gives CASSLDSGTGVTEAFF.